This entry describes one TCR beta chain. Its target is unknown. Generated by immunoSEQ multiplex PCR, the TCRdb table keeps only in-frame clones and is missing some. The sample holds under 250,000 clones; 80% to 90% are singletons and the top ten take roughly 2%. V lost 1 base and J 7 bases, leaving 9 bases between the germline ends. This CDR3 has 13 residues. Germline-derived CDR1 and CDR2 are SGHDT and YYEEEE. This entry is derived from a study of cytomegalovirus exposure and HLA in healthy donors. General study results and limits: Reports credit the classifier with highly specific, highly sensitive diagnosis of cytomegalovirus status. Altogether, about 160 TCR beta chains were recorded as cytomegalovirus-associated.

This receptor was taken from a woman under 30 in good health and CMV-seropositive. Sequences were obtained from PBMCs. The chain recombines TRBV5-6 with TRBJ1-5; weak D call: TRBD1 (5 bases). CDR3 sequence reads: CASSLQGLQPQHF. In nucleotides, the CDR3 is TGTGCCAGCAGCTTGCAGGGATTACAGCCCCAGCATTTT.